This TCR beta chain was recovered during a study of T-cell reconstitution after alpha-beta-depleted transplantation in children. The sample holds many counts of this clonotype. Preparation of the TCRbeta library used unique molecular identifiers. TCRdb used MiXCR to reprocess the PCR reads, holding one entry per CDR3 protein. The data contain 230,000 or so distinct CDR3 sequences, around 9.7% of them singletons. The receptor was derived from a human donor who donated a stem cell graft to a child with SCID. The sequencing used PBMCs from the stem cell graft donor, collected from the stem cell graft.

CDR3 region: CASSIWDNPVNTEAFF. CDR3 bases: TGTGCCAGTAGTATCTGGGACAACCCCGTGAACACTGAAGCTTTCTTT. The gene calls are TRBV19 and TRBJ1-1; a possible D gene is TRBD1 (6 bases). The V gene lost 3 bases and the J gene lost 0 bases, with 14 bases spanning the gap. Per the germline V gene, CDR1 is LNHDA and CDR2 is SQIVND (reference sequence). The CDR3 runs 16 residues.